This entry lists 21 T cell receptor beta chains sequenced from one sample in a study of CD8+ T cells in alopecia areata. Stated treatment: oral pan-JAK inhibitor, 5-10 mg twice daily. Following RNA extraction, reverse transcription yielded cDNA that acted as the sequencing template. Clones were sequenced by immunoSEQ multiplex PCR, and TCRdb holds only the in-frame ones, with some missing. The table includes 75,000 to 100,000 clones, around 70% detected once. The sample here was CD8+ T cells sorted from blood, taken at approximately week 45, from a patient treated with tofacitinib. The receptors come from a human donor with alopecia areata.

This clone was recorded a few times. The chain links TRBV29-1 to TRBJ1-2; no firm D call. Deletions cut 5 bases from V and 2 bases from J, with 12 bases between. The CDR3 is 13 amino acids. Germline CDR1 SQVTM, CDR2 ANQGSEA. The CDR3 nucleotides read TGCAGCGTTCTGCCCCCGGACAACTATGGCTACACCTTC. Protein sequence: CSVLPPDNYGYTF.

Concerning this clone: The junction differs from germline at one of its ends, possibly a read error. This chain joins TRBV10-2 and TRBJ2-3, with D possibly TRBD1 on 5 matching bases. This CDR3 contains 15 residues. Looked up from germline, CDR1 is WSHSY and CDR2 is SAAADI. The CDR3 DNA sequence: TGTGCCAGCAGTGTCCAGGGTGGGAGCACAGATACGCAGTATTTT. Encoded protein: CASSVQGGSTDTQYF.

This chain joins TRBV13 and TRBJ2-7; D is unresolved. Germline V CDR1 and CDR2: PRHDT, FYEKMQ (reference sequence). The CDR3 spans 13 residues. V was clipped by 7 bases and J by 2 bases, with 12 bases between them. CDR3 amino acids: CASTFGGTYEQYF. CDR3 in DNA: TGTGCCAGCACCTTTGGCGGAACCTACGAGCAGTACTTC.

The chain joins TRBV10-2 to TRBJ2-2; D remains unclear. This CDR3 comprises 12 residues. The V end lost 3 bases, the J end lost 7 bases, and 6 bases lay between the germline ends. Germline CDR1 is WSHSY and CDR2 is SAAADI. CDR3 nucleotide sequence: TGCGCCAGCAGTGAATGGGGCGGGGAGCTGTTTTTT. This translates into CASSEWGGELFF.

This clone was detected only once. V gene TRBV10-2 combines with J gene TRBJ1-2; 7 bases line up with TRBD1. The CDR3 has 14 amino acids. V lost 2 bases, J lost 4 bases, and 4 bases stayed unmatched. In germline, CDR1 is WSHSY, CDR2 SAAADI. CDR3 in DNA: TGCGCCAGCAGTGAGGGGGACAGCGTCTATGGCTACACCTTC. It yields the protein CASSEGDSVYGYTF.

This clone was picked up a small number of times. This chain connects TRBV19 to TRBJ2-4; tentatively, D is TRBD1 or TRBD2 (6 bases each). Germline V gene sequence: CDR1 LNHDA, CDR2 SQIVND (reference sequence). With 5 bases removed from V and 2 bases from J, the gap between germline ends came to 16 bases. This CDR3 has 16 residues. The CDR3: CASSELSGGPKNIQYF. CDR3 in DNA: TGTGCCAGTAGTGAACTGAGTGGGGGGCCCAAAAACATTCAGTACTTC.

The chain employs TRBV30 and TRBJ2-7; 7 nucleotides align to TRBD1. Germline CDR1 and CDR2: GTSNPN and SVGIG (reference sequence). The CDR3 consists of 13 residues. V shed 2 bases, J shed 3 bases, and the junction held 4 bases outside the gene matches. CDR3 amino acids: CAWSPGTVYEQYF. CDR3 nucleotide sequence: TGTGCCTGGAGTCCCGGGACAGTCTACGAGCAGTACTTC.

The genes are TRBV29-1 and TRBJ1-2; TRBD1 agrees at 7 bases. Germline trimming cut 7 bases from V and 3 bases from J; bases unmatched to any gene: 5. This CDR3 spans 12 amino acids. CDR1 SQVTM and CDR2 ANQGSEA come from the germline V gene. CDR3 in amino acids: CSARDRDYGYTF. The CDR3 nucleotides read TGCAGCGCCCGGGACAGAGACTATGGCTACACCTTC.

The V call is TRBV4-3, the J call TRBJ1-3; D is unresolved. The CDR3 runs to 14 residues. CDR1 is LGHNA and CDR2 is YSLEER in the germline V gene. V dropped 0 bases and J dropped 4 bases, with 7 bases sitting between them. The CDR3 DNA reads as TGCGCCAGCAGCCAAGATGAAAGAGGAAACACCATATATTTT. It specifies CASSQDERGNTIYF.

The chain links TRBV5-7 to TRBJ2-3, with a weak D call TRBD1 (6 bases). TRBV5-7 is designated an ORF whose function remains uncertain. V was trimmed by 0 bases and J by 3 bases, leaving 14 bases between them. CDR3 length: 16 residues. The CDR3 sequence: CASSLVNRVRTDTQYF. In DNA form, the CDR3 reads TGTGCCAGCAGCTTGGTCAACAGGGTTAGGACAGATACGCAGTATTTT.

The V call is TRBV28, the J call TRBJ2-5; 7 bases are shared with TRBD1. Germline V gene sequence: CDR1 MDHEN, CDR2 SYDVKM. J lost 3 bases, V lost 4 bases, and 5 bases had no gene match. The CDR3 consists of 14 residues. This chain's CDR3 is CASSSYRGEETQYF. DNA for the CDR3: TGTGCCAGCAGTTCCTACAGGGGTGAAGAGACCCAGTACTTC.

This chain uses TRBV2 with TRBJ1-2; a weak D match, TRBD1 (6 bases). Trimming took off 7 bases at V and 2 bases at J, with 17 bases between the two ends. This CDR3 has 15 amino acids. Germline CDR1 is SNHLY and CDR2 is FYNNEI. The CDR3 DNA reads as TGTGCCAGCACCGACGATAGCCAGGGGAACTATGGCTACACCTTC. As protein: CASTDDSQGNYGYTF.

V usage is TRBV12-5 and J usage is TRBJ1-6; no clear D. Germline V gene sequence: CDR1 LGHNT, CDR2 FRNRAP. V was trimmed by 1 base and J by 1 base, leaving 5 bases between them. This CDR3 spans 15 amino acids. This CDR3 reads CASGLAGSYNSPLHF. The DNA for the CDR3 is TGTGCTAGTGGTTTGGCGGGGTCCTATAATTCACCCCTCCACTTT.

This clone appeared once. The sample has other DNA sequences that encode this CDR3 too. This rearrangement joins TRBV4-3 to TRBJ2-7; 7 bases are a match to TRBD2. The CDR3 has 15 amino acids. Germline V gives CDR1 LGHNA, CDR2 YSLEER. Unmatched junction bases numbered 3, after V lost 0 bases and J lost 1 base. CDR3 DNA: TGCGCCAGCAGCCAAGATCTGGGGGGGTCCTACGAGCAGTACTTC. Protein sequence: CASSQDLGGSYEQYF.

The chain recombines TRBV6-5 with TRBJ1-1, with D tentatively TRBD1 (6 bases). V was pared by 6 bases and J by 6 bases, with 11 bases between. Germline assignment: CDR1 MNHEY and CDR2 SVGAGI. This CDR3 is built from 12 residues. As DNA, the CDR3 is TGTGCCAGCAGGAGGACAGATTCTGAAGCTTTCTTT. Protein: CASRRTDSEAFF.

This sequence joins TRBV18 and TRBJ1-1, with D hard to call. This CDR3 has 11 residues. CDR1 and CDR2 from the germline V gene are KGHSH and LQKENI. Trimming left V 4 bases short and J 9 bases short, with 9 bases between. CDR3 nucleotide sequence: TGTGCCAGCTCACAAGAGAAACAAGCTTTCTTT. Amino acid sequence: CASSQEKQAFF.

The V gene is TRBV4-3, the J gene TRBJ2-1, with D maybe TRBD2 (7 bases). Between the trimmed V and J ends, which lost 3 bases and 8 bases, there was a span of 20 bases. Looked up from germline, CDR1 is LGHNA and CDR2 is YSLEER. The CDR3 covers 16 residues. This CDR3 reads CASSHPDGGPGDEQFF. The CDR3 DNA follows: TGCGCCAGCAGCCACCCCGACGGGGGGCCGGGTGATGAGCAGTTCTTC.

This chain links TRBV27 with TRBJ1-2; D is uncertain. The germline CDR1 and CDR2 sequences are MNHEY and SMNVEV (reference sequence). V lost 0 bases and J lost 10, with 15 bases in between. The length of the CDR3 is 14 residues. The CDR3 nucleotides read TGTGCCAGCAGTTTATCGGTGGGAGTTATGGTCTACACCTTC. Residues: CASSLSVGVMVYTF.

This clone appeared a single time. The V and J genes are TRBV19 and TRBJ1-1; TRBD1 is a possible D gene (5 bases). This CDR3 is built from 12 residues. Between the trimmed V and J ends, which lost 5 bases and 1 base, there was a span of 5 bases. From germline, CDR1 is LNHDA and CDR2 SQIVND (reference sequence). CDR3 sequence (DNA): TGTGCCAGTAGTCAGGGGAACACTGAAGCTTTCTTT. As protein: CASSQGNTEAFF.

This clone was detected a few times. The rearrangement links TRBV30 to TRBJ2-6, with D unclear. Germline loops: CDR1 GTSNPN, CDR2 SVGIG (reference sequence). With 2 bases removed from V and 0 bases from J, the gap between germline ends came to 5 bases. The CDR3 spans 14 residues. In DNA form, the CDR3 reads TGTGCCTGGAGTCCCTTCTCTGGGGCCAACGTCCTGACTTTC. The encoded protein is CAWSPFSGANVLTF. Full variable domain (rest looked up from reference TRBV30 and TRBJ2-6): SQTIHQWPATLVQPVGSPLSLECTVEGTSNPNLYWYRQAAGRGLQLLFYSVGIGQISSEVPQNLSASRPQDRQFILSSKKLLLSDSGFYLCAWSPFSGANVLTFGAGSRLTVL.

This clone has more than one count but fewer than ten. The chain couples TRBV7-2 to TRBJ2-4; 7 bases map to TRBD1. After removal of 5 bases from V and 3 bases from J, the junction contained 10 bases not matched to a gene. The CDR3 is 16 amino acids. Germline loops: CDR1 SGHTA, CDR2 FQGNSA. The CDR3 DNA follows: TGTGCCAGCAGCACACACCAGGGGGTGGGCAAAAACATTCAGTACTTC. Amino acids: CASSTHQGVGKNIQYF.